The source of this T cell receptor (beta chain) is a study of blood T cell repertoires in COVID-19. Original handling: Estimation of nucleated cell counts was performed using reference gene primer amplification. Sequencing used immunoSEQ multiplex PCR; TCRdb keeps in-frame clones, though not all of them. V and J calls plus clone size are reproduced from that table; the DNA served to infer D and trimming. The table lists about 89,000 clones, around 72% of them singletons. The table lists this clone with a count of one. The CDR3 is made up of 14 amino acids. CDR1 is ENHRY, CDR2 SYGVKD, per germline. V was shortened by 6 bases and J by 2 bases, with 13 bases between the two germline ends.

The source is a woman of 80 years or more with acute or convalescent COVID-19. The chain uses TRBV10-3 and TRBJ1-1; the D gene is possibly TRBD1 (5 bases). Sequencing used peripheral blood. DNA for the CDR3: TGTGCCATCAGGAGACAGACCTTCAACACTGAAGCTTTCTTT. Translated, it gives CAIRRQTFNTEAFF.